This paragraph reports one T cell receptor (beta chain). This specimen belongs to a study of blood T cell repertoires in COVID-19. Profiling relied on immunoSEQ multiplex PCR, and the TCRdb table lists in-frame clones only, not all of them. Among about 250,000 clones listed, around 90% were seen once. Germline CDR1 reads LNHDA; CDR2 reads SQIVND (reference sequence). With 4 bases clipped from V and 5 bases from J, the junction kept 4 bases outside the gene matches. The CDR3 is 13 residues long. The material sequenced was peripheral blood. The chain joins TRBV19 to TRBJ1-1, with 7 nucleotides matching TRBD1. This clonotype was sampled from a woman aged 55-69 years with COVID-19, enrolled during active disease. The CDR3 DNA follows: TGTGCCAGTAGTACCCAGACAGGGACTGAAGCTTTCTTT. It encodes CASSTQTGTEAFF.